This is a list of T cell receptor beta chains from one sample in a study of a mutant IDH1 vaccine in newly diagnosed glioma. Produced via immunoSEQ multiplex PCR; TCRdb's table is partial and in-frame only. The table lists roughly 71,000 clones, just over 85% of them singletons. This material consisted of PBMCs, taken from a glioma patient treated with radiotherapy, temozolomide or both. All receptors come from a man aged 30-40 years with glioma. Both conserved end residues are part of each CDR3. A D gene is named only where the DNA matches it firmly. Size values are once, few and many counts, or a class for expanded clones, and some rows have none.

TRBJ2-7 | TRBV5-1 | NA | TRBD1 | TGCGCCAGCAGCTTCGGGACAGGTAATTCCTACGAGCAGTACTTC | CASSFGTGNSYEQYF
TRBJ1-2 | TRBV5-1 | NA | TRBD1 | TGCGCCAGCAGCTTGGTGGCAGGGGGCGACTATGGCTACACCTTC | CASSLVAGGDYGYTF
TRBJ2-1 | TRBV18 | NA | TRBD2 | TGTGCCAGCTCACAAGGGGAGGGCAATGAGCAGTTCTTC | CASSQGEGNEQFF
TRBJ1-6 | TRBV19 | NA | NA | TGTACCAGTAGTATTACGGACGGATGGGGTTCACCCCTCCACTTT | CTSSITDGWGSPLHF
TRBJ2-3 | TRBV19 | NA | NA | TGTGCCAGTAGCCGCACAGATACGCAGTATTTT | CASSRTDTQYF
TRBJ1-2 | TRBV5-1 | NA | NA | TGCGCCAGCAGCTTGGAAGGCAGGAGCTATGGCTACACCTTC | CASSLEGRSYGYTF
TRBJ1-5 | TRBV5-6 | NA | NA | TGTGCCAGCAGCTTGGGGCAATATAGCAATCAGCCCCAGCATTTT | CASSLGQYSNQPQHF
TRBJ2-7 | TRBV5-5 | NA | NA | TGTGCCAGCAGCACCGGAGGGGGACGGGGACTCTACGAGCAGTACTTC | CASSTGGGRGLYEQYF
TRBJ1-1 | TRBV5-1 | NA | NA | TGCGCCAGCAGCTTGGGAATCCGGAAGAACACTGAAGCTTTCTTT | CASSLGIRKNTEAFF
TRBJ1-4 | TRBV10-3 | NA | NA | TGTGCCATCAGTGAACCCCCGGGACCCGGAGGGGGTGAAAAACTGTTTTTT | CAISEPPGPGGGEKLFF
TRBJ2-1 | TRBV5-8 | NA | NA | TGTGCCAGCAGCTTAGATCCCCCCCAGGGCAGGGACAATGAGCAGTTCTTC | CASSLDPPQGRDNEQFF
TRBJ2-5 | TRBV7-9 | once | NA | TGTGCCAGCAGCTTAGGAGATACCGCCCAGTACTTC | CASSLGDTAQYF
TRBJ2-7 | TRBV2 | NA | TRBD1 | TGTGCCAGCACCTGGGACAGACAGTACTTC | CASTWDRQYF
TRBJ1-2 | TRBV19 | NA | TRBD1 | TGTGCCAGTAGTATTGACAGGGGCAACTATGGCTACACCTTC | CASSIDRGNYGYTF
TRBJ2-7 | TRBV30 | NA | TRBD1 | TGTGCCTGGAAGAGGGACAGGGGGCCTAATCGCGCCTACGAGCAGTACTTC | CAWKRDRGPNRAYEQYF
TRBJ1-2 | TRBV18 | NA | NA | TGTGCCAGCTCACCCGATTTGGTCGGTACTAACTATGGCTACACCTTC | CASSPDLVGTNYGYTF
TRBJ1-1 | TRBV27 | NA | TRBD1 | TGTGCCAGCAGAGACCCCCCCGGAAGGCAGGGGGCGCGGACTGAAGCTTTCTTT | CASRDPPGRQGARTEAFF
TRBJ1-6 | TRBV12-1 | NA | NA | TGTGCCAGCAGCTGTCTTAGGCGACAGGGGGCGAATTCACCCCTCCACTTT | CASSCLRRQGANSPLHF
TRBJ2-3 | TRBV28 | once | NA | TGTGCCAGCAGATCAAACTCCGGGGGCCGCACAGATACGCAGTATTTT | CASRSNSGGRTDTQYF
TRBJ2-3 | TRBV9 | NA | TRBD1 | TGTGCCAGCAGCCCCTGGGACAGGCGCACAGATACGCAGTATTTT | CASSPWDRRTDTQYF
TRBJ2-5 | TRBV7-9 | NA | NA | TGTGCCAGCAGCTCTCACCCAGTTGACCAAGAGACCCAGTACTTC | CASSSHPVDQETQYF
TRBJ1-5 | TRBV11-2 | once | TRBD1 | TGTGCCAGCAGCTTATCGGGGCTCAGGGGGGGCCAGCCCCAGCATTTT | CASSLSGLRGGQPQHF
TRBJ1-6 | TRBV15 | once | NA | TGTGCCACCGGCGGGTCGGGGAGCTCCTATAATTCACCCCTCCACTTT | CATGGSGSSYNSPLHF
TRBJ2-1 | TRBV2 | NA | NA | TGTGCCAGCAGTGAAGCGCGTGGCGATGAGCAGTTCTTC | CASSEARGDEQFF
TRBJ1-3 | TRBV5-3 | NA | NA | TGTGCCAGAAGCTTGGCGGGGCTAAGCCTTTTGTGGAGGGAGGGGGGAAACACCATATATTTT | CARSLAGLSLLWREGGNTIYF
TRBJ1-1 | TRBV11-1 | NA | NA | TGTGCCAGCAGCTTGGGGCTGGTCTATACAGCGACTGAAGCTTTCTTT | CASSLGLVYTATEAFF
TRBJ1-2 | TRBV6-6 | NA | TRBD1 | TGTGCCAGCAATACCGGGACAGGGGGCCCCTATGGCTACACCTTC | CASNTGTGGPYGYTF
TRBJ1-1 | TRBV30 | NA | NA | TGTGCCTGGAGCCCTATGAACACTGAAGCTTTCTTT | CAWSPMNTEAFF
TRBJ1-1 | TRBV9 | once | NA | TGTGCCAGCAGCTCCCGAGGGGGTTCTAACACTGAAGCTTTCTTT | CASSSRGGSNTEAFF
TRBJ1-1 | TRBV7-9 | NA | NA | TGTGCCAGCAGCTCAAGAGGGGGGGGAGAAGACACTGAAGCTTTCTTT | CASSSRGGGEDTEAFF
TRBJ2-7 | TRBV4-2 | few | TRBD1 | TGTGCCAGCAGCCGGGGACAGGGTAGCACCGAGCAGTACTTC | CASSRGQGSTEQYF
TRBJ2-1 | TRBV30 | NA | NA | TGTGCCTGGACCTTCGTCGCCAGAGAGCAGTTCTTC | CAWTFVAREQFF
TRBJ1-1 | TRBV6-6 | once | NA | TGTGCCAGCAGTTACCCTATGGACACGACTGAAGCTTTCTTT | CASSYPMDTTEAFF
TRBJ2-7 | TRBV29-1 | once | NA | TGCAGCGCTCATGTTAGCTCCTACGAGCAGTACTTC | CSAHVSSYEQYF
TRBJ1-2 | TRBV6-1 | NA | NA | TGTGCCAGCAGTATTCTACAGGGCTATGGCTACACCTTC | CASSILQGYGYTF
TRBJ1-4 | TRBV7-9 | NA | NA | TGTGCCAGCAGCTTACTGGGCCGAAATGAAAAACTGTTTTTT | CASSLLGRNEKLFF
TRBJ1-5 | TRBV11-2 | NA | NA | TGTGCCAGCAGCTTAGTACAAGATCAGCCCCAGCATTTT | CASSLVQDQPQHF
TRBJ2-5 | TRBV5-1 | NA | NA | TGCGCCAGCGGGGAGCAAGAGACCCAGTACTTC | CASGEQETQYF
TRBJ2-3 | TRBV5-4 | NA | TRBD1 | TGTGCCAGCAGCTCTCTACAGGGGGGCGGCCCAGATACGCAGTATTTT | CASSSLQGGGPDTQYF
TRBJ1-1 | TRBV2 | NA | NA | TGTGCCAGCAGTGGCCTGAACACTGAAGCTTTCTTT | CASSGLNTEAFF
TRBJ2-2 | TRBV4-1 | NA | NA | TGCGCCAGCAGCCAAGATTTGGGGTCCACCGGGGAGCTGTTTTTT | CASSQDLGSTGELFF
TRBJ1-5 | TRBV9 | NA | NA | TGTGCCAGCAGCGTAGCGTCCAATCAGCCCCAGCATTTT | CASSVASNQPQHF
TRBJ1-2 | TRBV4-1 | NA | NA | TGCGCCAGCAGCCAAGGAGACTACTATGGCTACACCTTC | CASSQGDYYGYTF
TRBJ1-4 | TRBV5-1 | NA | NA | TGCGCCAGCAGTCTGGTGGGAGACAGAAATGAAAAACTGTTTTTT | CASSLVGDRNEKLFF
TRBJ2-2 | TRBV30 | few | TRBD1 | TGTGCCTGGAGTGTGGCAGGGGGCACCGGGGAGCTGTTTTTT | CAWSVAGGTGELFF
TRBJ2-3 | TRBV9 | NA | TRBD2 | TGTGCCAGCAGCGTAGCGGGGGGACTCACAGATACGCAGTATTTT | CASSVAGGLTDTQYF
TRBJ2-7 | TRBV6-6 | NA | NA | TGTGCCAGCAGTTACGGCCCCTCCTACGAGCAGTACTTC | CASSYGPSYEQYF
TRBJ1-3 | TRBV7-2 | NA | NA | TGTGCCAGCAGCTTAGAAGACAGCTCTGGAAACACCATATATTTT | CASSLEDSSGNTIYF